These 7 T cell receptor beta chains came from one sample sequenced in a study of T cell clonality in common variable immunodeficiency (dated by TCRdb to the mid-2010s). The method was the immunoSEQ multiplex PCR assay. TCRdb's version of the immuneACCESS table is confined to in-frame rearrangements and falls short of the full clone set. An unresolved V gene accounts for under half of the shortfall where checked; the remainder is of unknown origin. This sample shows some 52,000 clones, and none of them turns up only once. The ten largest clones add up to 3.4% of the sample. Sequenced sample: peripheral blood mononuclear cells. The receptors derive from a person aged 18 to 70 in good health.

The table lists this clone with a few counts. The read terminates 3 residues before the CDR3 end, so the remaining end is supplied by the germline J gene. V is TRBV19 and J is TRBJ2-4; TRBD1 is a possible D gene (6 bases). The CDR3 length is 13 residues. Germline lookup yields CDR1 LNHDA and CDR2 SQIVND (reference sequence). The CDR3 bases that were read are TGTGCCAGTAGTCACAGGGCCGACTATGGT. Residues: CASSHRADYG. The full CDR3 is CASSHRADYGQYF.

Points on this clone: The read terminates 3 residues ahead of where the CDR3 ends, so the germline J gene completes it. V is TRBV19 and J is TRBJ2-3; TRBD1 agrees at 7 bases. Germline V gene lookup returns CDR1 LNHDA and CDR2 SQIVND (reference sequence). The CDR3 has 14 amino acids. The sequenced part of the CDR3 DNA is TGTGCCAGTAGAGGGGGCTGGGGCAATCAGCCG. Translation gives CASRGGWGNQP. The entire CDR3 is CASRGGWGNQPQYF.

As for this clone: Read data end 3 residues before the CDR3 end; the end is taken from the germline J gene. The gene calls are TRBV7-9 and TRBJ1-5, with 9 bases identical to TRBD1. Germline CDR1 reads SEHNR; CDR2 reads FQNEAQ (reference sequence). This CDR3 contains 15 residues. After removal of 5 bases from V and 2 bases from J, the junction contained 4 bases not matched to a gene. CDR3 DNA, as far as it was read: TGTGCCAGCAGCCTACAGGGGGCGGGCAATCAGCCC. Protein sequence: CASSLQGAGNQP. The complete CDR3 reads CASSLQGAGNQPQHF. The variable domain in full, with the rest retrieved from reference TRBV7-9 and TRBJ1-5, is DTGVSQNPRHKITKRGQNVTFRCDPISEHNRLYWYRQTLGQGPEFLTYFQNEAQLEKSRLLSDRFSAERPKGSFSTLEIQRTEQGDSAMYLCASSLQGAGNQPQHFGDGTRLSIL.

Ten or more counts support this clone. Sequencing ends 3 residues short of the CDR3 end; the germline J gene provides the rest. This chain connects TRBV2 to TRBJ2-7; D call uncertain. V was trimmed by 3 bases and J by 0 bases, leaving 12 bases between them. In germline, CDR1 is SNHLY, CDR2 FYNNEI. The CDR3 length is 15 residues. Incomplete CDR3 DNA: TGTGCCAGCAGTGAGAAGGTATACTACTCCTACGAG. Translating it yields CASSEKVYYSYE. The whole CDR3 reads CASSEKVYYSYEQYF.

This clone was seen at least ten times. The read ends 3 residues shy of where the CDR3 ends; the end is completed using the germline J gene. The V call is TRBV6-1, the J call TRBJ2-3; TRBD2 matches at 10 bases. V gave up 3 bases and J gave up 5 bases; unmatched junction bases: 5. This CDR3 has 15 residues. Germline lookup yields CDR1 MNHNS and CDR2 SASEGT. CDR3 sequence reads: CASSEAAGGRDTQYF. CDR3 DNA, as far as it was read: TGTGCCAGCAGTGAGGCAGCGGGAGGGAGAGATACG.

In regard to this clone: The CDR3 end lies 3 residues beyond the end of the read and is filled in from the germline J gene. The chain employs TRBV7-9 and TRBJ2-3, with no clear D. Germline CDR1 and CDR2: SEHNR and FQNEAQ (reference sequence). The CDR3 is made up of 13 amino acids. V was pared by 1 base and J by 8 bases, with 10 bases between. The CDR3 sequence is CASSLDVAATQYF. Incomplete CDR3 DNA: TGTGCCAGCAGCTTAGATGTTGCGGCTACG.

Many counts were recorded for this clone. The covered CDR3 bases are TGCAGTGCTAAATTCGCAGGAGGGGATTCACCC. It is translated as CSAKFAGGDSP. The full CDR3 is CSAKFAGGDSPLHF. The chain carries TRBV20-1 and TRBJ1-6, with D possibly matching TRBD1 (5 bases). The read halts 3 residues ahead of the CDR3 end, with the missing end drawn from the germline J gene. The V and J ends lost 4 bases and 8 bases respectively, with 15 bases between them. Germline V gene sequence: CDR1 DFQATT, CDR2 SNEGSKA (reference sequence). This CDR3 is built from 14 residues.